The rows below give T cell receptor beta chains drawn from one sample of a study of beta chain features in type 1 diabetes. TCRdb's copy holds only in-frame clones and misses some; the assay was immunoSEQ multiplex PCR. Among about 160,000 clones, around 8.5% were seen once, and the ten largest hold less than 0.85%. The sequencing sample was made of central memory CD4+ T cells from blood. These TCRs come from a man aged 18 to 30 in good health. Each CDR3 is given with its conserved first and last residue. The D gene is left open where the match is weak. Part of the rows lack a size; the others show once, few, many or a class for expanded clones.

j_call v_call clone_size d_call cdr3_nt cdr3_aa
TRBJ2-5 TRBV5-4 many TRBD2 TGTGCCAGCGCGCTAGCGGGGATAGAGACCCAGTACTTC CASALAGIETQYF
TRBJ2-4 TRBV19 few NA TGTGCCAGTAGTATCGTAAGGGGCGCCAAAAACATTCAGTACTTC CASSIVRGAKNIQYF
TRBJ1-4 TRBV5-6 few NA TGTGCCAGCAGCTTGGCAGGTCTTAATGAAAAACTGTTTTTT CASSLAGLNEKLFF
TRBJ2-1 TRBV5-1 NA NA TGCGCCAGCAGCTTGGCCGCGGCAGGGGATGAGCAGTTCTTC CASSLAAAGDEQFF
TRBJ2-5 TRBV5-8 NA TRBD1 TGTGCCAGCAGCCCAGAGGGACAGGGGGCGAAAGAGACCCAGTACTTC CASSPEGQGAKETQYF
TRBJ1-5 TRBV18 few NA TGTGCCAGCTCACCGAGAGGAGATCAGCCCCAGCATTTT CASSPRGDQPQHF
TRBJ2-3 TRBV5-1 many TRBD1 TGCGCCAGCAGCTTGGCGGGACAGACAGATACGCAGTATTTT CASSLAGQTDTQYF
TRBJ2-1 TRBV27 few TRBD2 TGTGCCAGCAGTTTTCAGCGGGGAAGTTACAATGAGCAGTTCTTC CASSFQRGSYNEQFF
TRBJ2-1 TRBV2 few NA TGTGCCAGCGATGCAGGCTCTACCTACAATGAGCAGTTCTTC CASDAGSTYNEQFF
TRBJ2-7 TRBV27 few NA TGTGCCAGCAGCCCGGTGGCGGCTAGGAGCTCCTACGAGCAGTACTTC CASSPVAARSSYEQYF
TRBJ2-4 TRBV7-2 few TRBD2 TGTGCCAGCAGCCCTCCCGGCGGGGGGCCCAATAAAAACATTCAGTACTTC CASSPPGGGPNKNIQYF
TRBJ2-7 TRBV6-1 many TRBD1 TGTGCCAGCAGCTCGGGACAGTCACAATACGAGCAGTACTTC CASSSGQSQYEQYF
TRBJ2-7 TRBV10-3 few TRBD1 TGTGCCATCAGTGGGGACAGCTACGAGCAGTACTTC CAISGDSYEQYF
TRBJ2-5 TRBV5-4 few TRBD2 TGTGCCAGCAGCTTGGATGGGCTAGCGGGAATTCAAGAGACCCAGTACTTC CASSLDGLAGIQETQYF
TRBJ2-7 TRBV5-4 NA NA TGTGCCAGCAGCTTGGCAGGCCGGGACTTAACTTACGAGCAGTACTTC CASSLAGRDLTYEQYF
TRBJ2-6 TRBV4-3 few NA TGCGCCAGCAGCCACGGTACAACCAGGGGTTCTGGGGCCAACGTCCTGACTTTC CASSHGTTRGSGANVLTF
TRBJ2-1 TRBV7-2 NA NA TGTGCCAGCAGCTCACAGACCATGAATGAGCAGTTCTTC CASSSQTMNEQFF
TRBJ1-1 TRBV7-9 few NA TGTGCCAGCAGCCCATTTGCGGACACTGAAGCTTTCTTT CASSPFADTEAFF
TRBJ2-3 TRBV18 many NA TGTGCCAGCTCACCACCGGGAGTAGATACGCAGTATTTT CASSPPGVDTQYF
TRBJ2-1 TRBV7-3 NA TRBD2 TGTGCCAGCAGCCCCGACGGACTAGCCAATGAGCAGTTCTTC CASSPDGLANEQFF
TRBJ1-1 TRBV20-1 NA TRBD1 TGCAGTGCTTCGGACAGGGGTGAAGCTTTCTTT CSASDRGEAFF
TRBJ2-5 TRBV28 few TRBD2 TGTGCCAGCAGGTCCGGGGGACTAGCGGGAGGTGGGGAGACCCAGTACTTC CASRSGGLAGGGETQYF
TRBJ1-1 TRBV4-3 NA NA TGCGCCAGCAGCCAAGGCAGGGGTAGAGCTTTCTTT CASSQGRGRAFF
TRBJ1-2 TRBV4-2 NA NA TGTGCCAGCAGCCAAGATAATTATATAGGACAGTTTTCTTCTGGCTACACCTTC CASSQDNYIGQFSSGYTF
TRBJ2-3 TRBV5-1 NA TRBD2 TGCGCCAGCAGCTTGGACGGCGGGAGGGCCATAGATACGCAGTATTTT CASSLDGGRAIDTQYF
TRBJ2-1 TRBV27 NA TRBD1 TGTGCCAGCAGAGGTGACAGGGCGTACTACAATGAGCAGTTCTTC CASRGDRAYYNEQFF
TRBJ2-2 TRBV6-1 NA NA TGTGCCAGCAAAACAGCGGCGAACACCGGGGAGCTGTTTTTT CASKTAANTGELFF
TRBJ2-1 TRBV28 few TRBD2 TGTGCCAGCAGTTTAGCCGGGACTAGCGGGGGTAATGAGCAGTTCTTC CASSLAGTSGGNEQFF
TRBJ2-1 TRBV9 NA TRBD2 TGTGCCAGCAGCGGGGGACTAGGCCACAATGAGCAGTTCTTC CASSGGLGHNEQFF
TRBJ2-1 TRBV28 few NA TGTGCCAGCAGTCAGCCGGGACTGTCCTACAATGAGCAGTTCTTC CASSQPGLSYNEQFF
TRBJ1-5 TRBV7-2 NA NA TGTGCCAGCAGCCCCGGGGTGGGGTTCAATCAGCCCCAGCATTTT CASSPGVGFNQPQHF
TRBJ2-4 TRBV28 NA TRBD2 TGTGCCAGCAGTTTATTTTCTAGCGGGAGGGCCAAAAACATTCAGTACTTC CASSLFSSGRAKNIQYF